This entry describes one T cell receptor beta chain. This clone was seen at least ten times. What this receptor recognizes is not known. No base qualities exist here, and no much larger clone lies one base off it. Library generation was performed with the immunoSEQ multiplex PCR assay. RNA was extracted from all samples and reverse transcribed into cDNA as template for TCR sequencing. First-strand cDNA was synthesized with SuperScript III using a 2:1 mix of oligo-dT and random hexamers. A synthetic immune receptor repertoire was used to gauge amplification bias, and whatever bias remained was removed computationally. Under the source paper's analysis protocol: Raw reads were preprocessed to remove errors, and CDR3 was defined according to IMGT conventions as the region from the conserved cysteine to phenylalanine. Clonality was calculated as 1 minus Shannon entropy normalized by log2 of the number of productive unique TCRs. Scalp TCRbeta sequences were cross-referenced with sorted blood CD4 and CD8 repertoires so that the CD4 or CD8 identity of scalp clones could be inferred. Entries here come from immuneACCESS through TCRdb and include only in-frame sequences with V and J called. Some clones fail to appear in such tables; in the studies checked, an unresolved V gene covers under half of the shortfall, and the cause of the remainder is unknown. Clone size and the V and J calls come from that table; the DNA yielded D and trimming. The sample records under 200,000 clones, 60% of which are singletons. 14% of the sample belongs to the ten largest clones.

CDR1 and CDR2 are drawn from the germline V gene (reference sequence): DFQATT, SNEGSKA. V gives up 5 bases and J gives up 7 bases, and the segment between their germline ends measures 5 bases. The CDR3 has 10 amino acids, counting the end cysteine and phenylalanine. Only the CDR3 part of the read is kept: 30 bases, read in frame from the first base. The data were taken from a study of CD8+ T cells in alopecia areata (dated by TCRdb to the late 2010s). General notes on the study: The treated patients took part in an open-label pilot trial in which moderate-to-severe alopecia areata was treated with oral tofacitinib at 5 to 10 mg twice daily. The study used high-throughput TCRbeta sequencing to examine T cell clonal expansion in alopecia areata, in both the C3H/HeJ mouse model and human patients. Scalp tissue and sorted CD4+ and CD8+ peripheral blood T cells from patchy and totalis/universalis alopecia areata patients and from healthy controls were covered by human TCRbeta sequencing. Patients stayed on tofacitinib for 6 to 18 months and then had 6 months of follow-up off drug so that delayed response and recurrence could be assessed. Scalp clonality was compared across normal scalp (n=4), patchy alopecia areata scalp (n=8), and alopecia totalis/universalis scalp (n=8). The SALT score, which quantifies the percentage of affected scalp surface area, was used to measure disease severity in treated patients. RNA came from the PAXgene miRNA kit for fixed scalp, the miRNeasy kit for PBMCs, and the RNeasy kit for mouse skin. Biopsies were taken from tofacitinib-treated patients at baseline and again at 4 and 24 weeks into treatment, and several of those patients also had a later scalp biopsy. Amplification of TCRbeta CDR3 regions was done by immunoSEQ multiplex PCR using 35 Vbeta forward primers and 13 Jbeta reverse primers. Results the study describes overall, beyond this receptor: Scalp TCR repertoire analysis is complicated because resident alphabeta T cells in normal human skin are also sequenced, whereas mouse skin is dominated by gammadelta T cells. Many expanded lesional clones persisted in scalp and blood during tofacitinib treatment, which may partly explain relapse after stopping treatment. Compared with mice, TCR sequences shared between patients were less clear, possibly partly because of HLA diversity across the patient population. Higher clonality and more expanded CD8+ clones were observed in lesional scalp than in normal scalp, particularly in alopecia totalis/universalis, a finding suggestive of antigenic drive. Tofacitinib significantly decreased scalp clonality and the number of expanded CD8+ clones among the top 100 scalp clones. Because the treated cohort was small and had only one nonresponder, larger studies are needed to examine links between baseline CD8+ expansion and response.

According to the study, the label for this sample's time point signals: about 25 weeks on oral tofacitinib. In light of the paper, this sample's treatment or condition label describes: oral pan-JAK inhibitor, 5-10 mg twice daily. Peripheral blood and lesional scalp punch biopsies were obtained from patients with alopecia areata. PBMCs were isolated by density centrifugation and stained for CD3, CD4 and CD8, after which CD4+ and CD8+ T cells were sorted on a FACSAria. The rearranged chain carries TRBV20-1 and TRBJ1-4; the D segment cannot be called with confidence. The TCR was taken from a human donor with alopecia areata. Sequenced here: CD4+ T cells sorted from blood, sampled at week 24, from a patient treated with tofacitinib. The bases read TGCAGTGCTCATAGTGAAAAACTGTTTTTT. It encodes CSAHSEKLFF.